Below, 10 T cell receptor beta chains from the same sample are listed, as sequenced in a study of blood T cell repertoires in COVID-19. TCRdb keeps only in-frame clones here, not all; method: immunoSEQ multiplex PCR. Of about 220,000 clones in the sample, roughly four fifths were seen once. Source material: PBMCs or T cells enriched from blood (not recorded which). All receptors derive from a woman aged 40-49 years with acute COVID-19.

V and J are TRBV6-2 or TRBV6-3 and TRBJ1-5, with TRBD1 identical over 7 bases. Losses at the gene ends were 2 bases for V and 5 bases for J; bases not matched to a gene: 6. This CDR3 has 15 residues. Germline CDR1 reads MNHEY; CDR2 reads SVGEGT. CDR3 nucleotide sequence: TGTGCCAGCAGTTACGGCGGACAGGTGCATCAGCCCCAGCATTTT. Its protein is CASSYGGQVHQPQHF.

The V and J genes are TRBV19 and TRBJ2-7; 8 bases match TRBD2. V was pared by 1 base and J by 2 bases, with 4 bases of the junction left unmatched. CDR1 is LNHDA and CDR2 is SQIVND in the germline V gene (reference sequence). The CDR3 consists of 15 residues. The chain's CDR3 is CASSIAGGRTYEQYF. CDR3 DNA: TGTGCCAGTAGTATAGCGGGAGGGCGGACCTACGAGCAGTACTTC. The full variable domain, rest sourced from reference TRBV19 and TRBJ2-7, is DGGITQSPKYLFRKEGQNVTLSCEQNLNHDAMYWYRQDPGQGLRLIYYSQIVNDFQKGDIAEGYSVSREKKESFPLTVTSAQKNPTAFYLCASSIAGGRTYEQYFGPGTRLTVT.

The chain links TRBV7-9 to TRBJ2-3, with 7 bases aligning to TRBD2. Germline V CDR1 and CDR2: SEHNR, FQNEAQ (reference sequence). Unmatched junction bases numbered 11, after V lost 5 bases and J lost 0 bases. The CDR3 spans 17 residues. CDR3 coding DNA: TGTGCCAGCAGCCCCAGAAGTCCAGCGGGAAGCACAGATACGCAGTATTTT. It is translated as CASSPRSPAGSTDTQYF.

Here the CDR3 DNA reads TGTGCCAGCAGCTTGGTAGGGCTAGGCGGGGGAGTCTCCTACAATGAGCAGTTCTTC. Translating it yields CASSLVGLGGGVSYNEQFF. The rearrangement uses TRBV5-6 and TRBJ2-1, with TRBD2 identical over 7 bases. Trimming cost V 0 bases and J 0 bases; bases outside gene matches: 12. Germline V lookup: CDR1 SGHDT, CDR2 YYEEEE. CDR3 length: 19 residues.

The chain carries TRBV28 and TRBJ1-2; D may be TRBD1 (5 bases). CDR3 size: 15 residues. Germline CDR1 and CDR2: MDHEN and SYDVKM. V was cut by 3 bases and J by 3 bases, with 14 bases left in between. The CDR3 sequence is CASSFSGDRDYGYTF. In DNA, the CDR3 is TGTGCCAGCAGTTTTTCGGGGGATAGGGACTATGGCTACACCTTC.

The chain employs TRBV20-1 and TRBJ2-3; D may be TRBD2 (6 bases). V was trimmed by 3 bases and J by 1 base, leaving 11 bases between them. CDR1 and CDR2 from the germline V gene are DFQATT and SNEGSKA (reference sequence). The length of the CDR3 is 14 residues. The CDR3 DNA sequence: TGCAGTGCTAGTCGGGGACTTGGCACAGATACGCAGTATTTT. It translates to CSASRGLGTDTQYF.

V usage is TRBV21-1 and J usage is TRBJ1-5. TRBV21-1 is tagged as a pseudogene. The CDR3 is 11 residues long. CDR3 coding DNA: TGTGCCACCTCGGTCGATCAGCCCCAGCATTTT. It translates to CATSVDQPQHF.

The CDR3 sequence is CSVELEQGNVYYGYTF. The CDR3 region has the DNA TGCAGCGTTGAATTGGAGCAGGGCAATGTTTACTATGGCTACACCTTC. This sequence joins TRBV29-1 and TRBJ1-2, with D possibly being TRBD1 (5 bases). Germline V gene lookup returns CDR1 SQVTM and CDR2 ANQGSEA. CDR3 length: 16 amino acids. V dropped 2 bases and J dropped 3 bases, with 19 bases sitting between them.

The CDR3 protein is CASSLVVGGGVNTEAFF. CDR3 bases: TGTGCCAGCAGCTTAGTAGTAGGGGGGGGAGTTAACACTGAAGCTTTCTTT. J is TRBJ1-1 and V is TRBV7-6, with D possibly matching TRBD1 (6 bases). Germline CDR1 and CDR2: SGHVS and FNYEAQ. CDR3 length equals 17 residues. The ends were cut back, 1 base at V and 2 bases at J, with 17 bases in the middle.

V gene TRBV11-2 combines with J gene TRBJ2-1, with 7 bases fitting TRBD1. Germline V gene lookup returns CDR1 SGHAT and CDR2 FQNNGV. This CDR3 has 16 residues. J lost 0 bases, V lost 5 bases, and 7 bases had no gene match. CDR3 amino acids: CASSLQTGSSYNEQFF. CDR3 nucleotides: TGTGCCAGCAGCCTGCAGACAGGGAGCTCCTACAATGAGCAGTTCTTC.